A selection of T cell receptor beta chains follows, all from one sample in a study of blood T cells in healthy people across ages. TCRdb reanalysed the 5' RACE reads using MiXCR and keeps one entry per CDR3 protein. The sample contains around 650,000 distinct CDR3 sequences, about 43% of which appear only once. Sequencing was carried out using blood. The receptors were gathered from an older man in good health. The CDR3 runs from the conserved cysteine through the conserved F or W. Fields, in order: D gene, J gene, clone size, V gene, CDR3 DNA, CDR3 protein. A D gene is named only where the DNA matches it firmly. Not every row has a clone size; where given, it reads once, few, many or a size class.

.	TRBJ2-7	once	TRBV30	TGTGCCGGGAACAGGGCTGGCGACGAGCAGTACTTC	CAGNRAGDEQYF
TRBD2	TRBJ2-7	.	TRBV4-2	TGTGCCAGCAGCCAAGACACTAGCGGGGGGGCCGTGACGTCATACGAGCAGTACTTC	CASSQDTSGGAVTSYEQYF
.	TRBJ2-7	few	TRBV4-3	TGCGCCAGCAGCCAAGAGCGAAACAGGGTGACCTACGAGCAGTACTTC	CASSQERNRVTYEQYF
.	TRBJ2-7	few	TRBV5-1	TGCGCCAGCAGCCCGGGCCAAAGGCTAGAGCAGTACTTC	CASSPGQRLEQYF
TRBD1	TRBJ1-1	few	TRBV7-2	TGTGCCAGCAGCCTCACCCTGACAGGGAAAGGAAGACGGAAAGCTTTCTTT	CASSLTLTGKGRRKAFF
.	TRBJ1-2	few	TRBV24-1	TGTGCCACCAGTGGATCCGGGACCGCTATCTATGGCTACACCTTC	CATSGSGTAIYGYTF
.	TRBJ2-7	.	TRBV5-6	TGTGCCAGCAGCTCCCAGGTACGGTCCTACAATGAGCAGTACTTC	CASSSQVRSYNEQYF
TRBD1	TRBJ1-5	.	TRBV18	TGTGCCAGCTCCCAGCTGACAGGGGACAGCAATCAGCCCCAGCATTTT	CASSQLTGDSNQPQHF
TRBD1	TRBJ2-1	many	TRBV7-2	TGTGCCAGCAGCTCCTCAGGGGGCTCCTACAATGAGCAGTTCTTC	CASSSSGGSYNEQFF
.	TRBJ2-3	.	TRBV7-2	TGTGCCAGCAGCTTCCCTCGCAGGGGCACAGATACGCAGTATTTT	CASSFPRRGTDTQYF
.	TRBJ1-1	.	TRBV20-1	TGCAGTGTCAGAAGGGGTTGGACTGAAGCTTTCTTT	CSVRRGWTEAFF
.	TRBJ2-1	.	TRBV20-1	TGCAGATGGGACCGCTCCTACAATGAGCAGTTCTTC	CRWDRSYNEQFF
TRBD1	TRBJ2-3	.	TRBV28	TGCGCCAGCCTTTGGCAGGGGGCTAGGGATACGCAGTATTTT	CASLWQGARDTQYF
.	TRBJ2-5	.	TRBV5-1	TGCGCCAGCAGTCGGGAGGGGGCTGGCAATGAGCAGTACTTC	CASSREGAGNEQYF
.	TRBJ2-5	.	TRBV11-2	TGTGCCAGCGAAGTAAGGGGCGGGGCCCAGTACTTC	CASEVRGGAQYF
TRBD2	TRBJ2-3	many	TRBV7-2	TGTGCCAGCAGCTTACAGCGGGGGTTTCGCACAGATACGCAGTATTTT	CASSLQRGFRTDTQYF
TRBD2	TRBJ2-7	many	TRBV10-3	TGTGCCATCAGTGCGGGGGGCGAGCAGTACTTC	CAISAGGEQYF
TRBD2	TRBJ2-1	once	TRBV5-6	TGTGCCAGCAGCTTGGCGGTAGCGGGGGGTTCCTACAAGGAGCAGTTCTTC	CASSLAVAGGSYKEQFF
TRBD2	TRBJ2-5	few	TRBV7-3	TGTGCCAGCAGCTTTGGCGGGAGGGGGGGAGAGACCCAGTACTTC	CASSFGGRGGETQYF
.	TRBJ2-5	many	TRBV5-1	TGCGCCAGCAGCTTGCAGCCAGGTCAAGAGACCCAGTACTTC	CASSLQPGQETQYF
TRBD1	TRBJ1-5	few	TRBV29-1	TGCAGCGTTGCCGGGACAGGGCGGGGGCCCCAGCATTTT	CSVAGTGRGPQHF
TRBD2	TRBJ2-2	few	TRBV9	TGTGCCAGCAGCTCCAGCGGGGGGACCGTCACCGGGGAGCTGTTTTTT	CASSSSGGTVTGELFF
.	TRBJ1-1	.	TRBV6-2/TRBV6-3	TGTGCCAGCAGTTACCTCCAGGTGAACACTGAAGCTTTCTTT	CASSYLQVNTEAFF
.	TRBJ2-3	.	TRBV11-2	TGTGCCAGCAGCTTACGGGGGCCAACTAGCGCAGATACGCTGTATTTT	CASSLRGPTSADTLYF
TRBD1	TRBJ2-2	once	TRBV6-5	TGTGCCAGCAGTTACGCTGACAGGGGTTTCCTGGGCACCGGGGAGCTGTTTTTT	CASSYADRGFLGTGELFF
TRBD1	TRBJ2-3	.	TRBV4-1	TGCGCCAGCAGCCGAGAGGGGGCGGGTACAGATACGCAGTATTTT	CASSREGAGTDTQYF
.	TRBJ1-1	.	TRBV11-3	TGTGCCAGCAGCCTGAAAGGGGGGTTGGGGGAAGCTTTCTTT	CASSLKGGLGEAFF
.	TRBJ2-3	.	TRBV30	TGTGCCTGGACCCCGGGGCGGGGGCACACAGATACGCAGTATTTT	CAWTPGRGHTDTQYF
.	TRBJ2-5	.	TRBV25-1	TGTGCCAGCATCCTCACTAGCAGGGGACAAGAGACCCAGTACTTC	CASILTSRGQETQYF
.	TRBJ2-3	many	TRBV29-1	TGCAGCGTTGCTCGGGAGTCAGATACGCAGTATTTT	CSVARESDTQYF
TRBD1	TRBJ1-1	.	TRBV6-6	TGTGCCAGCAGTAAAACAGGGGTCGTGAATGAAGCTTTCTTT	CASSKTGVVNEAFF
.	TRBJ2-6	.	TRBV6-2/TRBV6-3	TGTGCCAGCCAGCCTGGGGCCAACGTCCTGACTTTC	CASQPGANVLTF
.	TRBJ2-5	few	TRBV20-1	TGCAGTGCTAGGGGACACCAAGAGACCCAGTACTTC	CSARGHQETQYF
.	TRBJ1-5	.	TRBV20-1	TGCAGTGCCGAAGTTACGGGGGGGATTGGAAGAAATCAGCCCCAGCATTTT	CSAEVTGGIGRNQPQHF
.	TRBJ2-1	.	TRBV6-2/TRBV6-3	TGTGCCAGCAGTTATTGGGCAGGGGACAATGAGCAGTTCTTC	CASSYWAGDNEQFF
TRBD2	TRBJ2-2	.	TRBV20-1	TGCAGTGCTAGAGGGGCGGGGGGGAACACCGGGGAGCTGTTTTTT	CSARGAGGNTGELFF
.	TRBJ2-3	.	TRBV20-1	TGCAGTGCTAGAGCTGCAGGGAACACAGATACGCAGTATTTT	CSARAAGNTDTQYF
.	TRBJ2-4	.	TRBV30	TGTGCCTGGAGTGCAAGGGACATTCAGTACTTC	CAWSARDIQYF
.	TRBJ2-1	.	TRBV7-9	TGTGCCAGCAGCTTAGCAACGGCTAGCCATGAGCAGTTCTTC	CASSLATASHEQFF
.	TRBJ2-1	few	TRBV25-1	TGTGCCAGCAGTGAAACAACAGGTCTCTCCTACAATGAGCAGTTCTTC	CASSETTGLSYNEQFF
.	TRBJ2-7	.	TRBV6-2/TRBV6-3	TGTGCCAGCAGACCATCAGCGGGCTTCGTCCACGAGCAGTACTTC	CASRPSAGFVHEQYF
.	TRBJ2-7	few	TRBV6-1	TGTGCCAGCAGTGAATACCCTGGGCGACAGACGAGCTCCTACGAGCAGTACTTC	CASSEYPGRQTSSYEQYF
.	TRBJ1-6	.	TRBV27	TGTGCCAGCAGTTTAACAAAGGGCCCTAGCTCCTATAATTCACCCCTCCACTTT	CASSLTKGPSSYNSPLHF
.	TRBJ2-3	few	TRBV10-1	TGCGCCAGCAGCCCCGGGGGCGGCACAGATACGCGGTATTTT	CASSPGGGTDTRYF
.	TRBJ1-6	.	TRBV7-9	TGTGCCAGCAGCCCGAACGTGGAATCACCCCTCCACTTT	CASSPNVESPLHF
TRBD2	TRBJ2-5	.	TRBV29-1	TGCAGCGTTAGCGGGACTGAGACCCAGTACTTC	CSVSGTETQYF
.	TRBJ2-5	.	TRBV4-1	TGCGCCAGCAGCTCTTCTGCGACAGGACAAGAGACCCAGTACTTC	CASSSSATGQETQYF
TRBD1	TRBJ2-3	many	TRBV29-1	TGCAGCGTTGGTGAACTGGACAGGTTATCAGATACGCAGTATTTT	CSVGELDRLSDTQYF
TRBD2	TRBJ2-1	.	TRBV27	TGTGCCAGCAGTTTGGCCCGCGGACTAGCGGGAGAGTACAATGAGCAGTTCTTC	CASSLARGLAGEYNEQFF
.	TRBJ1-1	few	TRBV5-5	TGTGCCAGCAGCAAACAGGGAGGGGAGAACACTGAAGCTTTCTTT	CASSKQGGENTEAFF
TRBD2	TRBJ2-5	.	TRBV7-2	TGTGCCAGCAGCTGGGGACTAGCGGGGGGTGGAGAGACCCAGTACTTC	CASSWGLAGGGETQYF
.	TRBJ2-3	.	TRBV5-6	TGTGCCAGCAGACACCGCCGGGACTCGCCGGCAGATACGCAGTATTTT	CASRHRRDSPADTQYF
.	TRBJ2-3	once	TRBV20-1	TGCAGTGCTAGTAAACATAGCACAGATACGCAGTATTTT	CSASKHSTDTQYF
.	TRBJ1-6	few	TRBV20-1	TGCAGTGCTAGAGCCGGGGGCGCGCCCAATTCACCCCTCCACTTT	CSARAGGAPNSPLHF
.	TRBJ1-2	.	TRBV7-9	TGTGCCAGCAGCTTAGCCGCTCGGAGTACTGGCTACACCTTC	CASSLAARSTGYTF
.	TRBJ1-2	.	TRBV20-1	TGCAGTGCTAGCGGATCGGGGCTAGGTGGCTACACCTTC	CSASGSGLGGYTF
.	TRBJ2-1	.	TRBV6-5	TGTGCCAGCAGTACAAGGGGGAGCAGTGAGCAGTTCTTC	CASSTRGSSEQFF
.	TRBJ2-3	.	TRBV5-1	TGCGCCAGCAGCTTGATGCCGGGATCTAGCACAGATACGCAGTATTTT	CASSLMPGSSTDTQYF
TRBD1	TRBJ1-2	few	TRBV7-2	TGTGCCAGCAGCTTAGGAGGGACAGGGAGTGGCTACACCTTC	CASSLGGTGSGYTF